This TCR beta chain derives from a study of blood T cell repertoires in COVID-19. Study information: The United States, Italy and Spain provided the acute and convalescent COVID-19 samples. Sources were T cells, B-cell-depleted T cells, or PBMCs; the material itself was cDNA or gDNA.

This clone was found a few times. Authors' data handling: Quantification of nucleated cells was approximated via reference gene primer amplification. The assay was immunoSEQ multiplex PCR, and TCRdb's table has in-frame clones only and misses some. That table supplies the V and J calls and clone size; D and trimming were determined from the DNA. Among around 180,000 clones, about 89% were seen once, and the ten largest hold roughly 2.5%. Germline CDR1 MGHDK, CDR2 SYGVNS. The length of the CDR3 is 15 residues. V was pared by 7 bases and J by 0 bases, with 10 bases between. The rearrangement uses TRBV25-1 and TRBJ1-6, with unresolved D. This receptor was obtained from a man aged 40-49 years with active or convalescent COVID-19. Sequencing used peripheral blood. The CDR3 is CASKNRDSYNSPLHF. In nucleotides, the CDR3 is TGTGCCAGCAAAAACAGAGACTCCTATAATTCACCCCTCCACTTT. The full variable domain, with the rest looked up from reference TRBV25-1 and TRBJ1-6, is EADIYQTPRYLVIGTGKKITLECSQTMGHDKMYWYQQDPGMELHLIHYSYGVNSTEKGDLSSESTVSRIRTEHFPLTLESARPSHTSQYLCASKNRDSYNSPLHFGNGTRLTVT.